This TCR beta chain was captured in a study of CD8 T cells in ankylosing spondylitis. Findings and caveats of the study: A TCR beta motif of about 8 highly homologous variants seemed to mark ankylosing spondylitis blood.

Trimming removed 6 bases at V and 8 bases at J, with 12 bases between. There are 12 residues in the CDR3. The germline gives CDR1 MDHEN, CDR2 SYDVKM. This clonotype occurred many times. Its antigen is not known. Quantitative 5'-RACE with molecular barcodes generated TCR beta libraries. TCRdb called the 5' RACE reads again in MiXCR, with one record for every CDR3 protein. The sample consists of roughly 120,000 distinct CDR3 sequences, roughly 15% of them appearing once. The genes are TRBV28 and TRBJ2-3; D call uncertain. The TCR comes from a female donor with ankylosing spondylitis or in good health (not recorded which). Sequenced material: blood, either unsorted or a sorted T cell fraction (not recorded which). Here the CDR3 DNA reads TGTGCCAGCAGGGCCGGAACGGGTACGCAGTATTTT. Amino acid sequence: CASRAGTGTQYF.